These 12 T cell receptor beta chains share one sample of origin, sequenced in a study of blood T cell repertoires in COVID-19. Some clones are missing from TCRdb's copy, which holds only in-frame ones; the method was immunoSEQ multiplex PCR. Seen here are roughly 200,000 clones, roughly 84% observed once, and the top ten hold about 4.5%. Sequencing was done on a sample of peripheral blood. The receptors here all came from a man aged 50 to 60 with active or convalescent COVID-19.

The chain has TRBV19 and TRBJ1-1; D may be TRBD1 (5 bases). Germline CDR1 reads LNHDA; CDR2 reads SQIVND (reference sequence). Trimming stripped 3 bases from V and 12 bases from J, with 14 bases between. This CDR3 comprises 12 residues. CDR3 nucleotides: TGTGCCAGTAGTATCTCTTGGGGCGAAACTTTCTTT. Translation: CASSISWGETFF.

The rearrangement uses TRBV11-3 and TRBJ1-1, with a tentative D call TRBD1 (5 bases). The CDR3 runs to 12 residues. The V end was cut by 6 bases, the J end by 4 bases, with 9 bases between. The germline V gene has CDR1 SGHNT and CDR2 YENEEA. The CDR3 nucleotides read TGTGCCAGCAGTCAGGGCGGCACTGAAGCTTTCTTT. As protein: CASSQGGTEAFF.

This clone turned up a few times. The chain has TRBV7-2 and TRBJ1-6, with TRBD1 matching 7 bases. J gave up 10 bases and V 1 base, and 4 bases lay outside the gene matches. The CDR3 consists of 14 residues. In germline, CDR1 is SGHTA, CDR2 FQGNSA. CDR3 nucleotide sequence: TGTGCCAGCAGCTTAGTCAGGGGGGCCTCACCCCTCCACTTT. Its translation is CASSLVRGASPLHF.

This chain uses TRBV5-1 with TRBJ1-1, with 9 bases matching TRBD1. CDR3 length equals 15 residues. Germline lookup yields CDR1 SGHRS and CDR2 YFSETQ. Germline trimming cut 4 bases from V and 3 bases from J; bases unmatched to any gene: 7. The CDR3, as DNA: TGCGCCAGCAGCAGCCTCGGGACAGGGTACACTGAAGCTTTCTTT. Translated, it gives CASSSLGTGYTEAFF. Together with reference TRBV5-1 and TRBJ1-1, the CDR3 gives the full variable domain: KAGVTQTPRYLIKTRGQQVTLSCSPISGHRSVSWYQQTPGQGLQFLFEYFSETQRNKGNFPGRFSGRQFSNSRSEMNVSTLELGDSALYLCASSSLGTGYTEAFFGQGTRLTVV.

The CDR3 region has the DNA TGTGCCAGCAGTCATCAGGTTAACACTGAAGCTTTCTTT. Protein product: CASSHQVNTEAFF. The rearrangement joins TRBV5-5 to TRBJ1-1; D not certain. Germline loops: CDR1 SGHKS, CDR2 YYEKEE (reference sequence). V lost 5 bases to trimming and J lost 2 bases, with 10 bases between them. This CDR3 has 13 residues.

The J gene is TRBJ2-3, the V gene TRBV5-4; TRBD2 agrees at 8 bases. V lost 2 bases, J lost 0 bases, and 8 bases stayed unmatched. CDR3 length: 17 amino acids. The germline V gene has CDR1 SGHNT and CDR2 YYREEE (reference sequence). The CDR3 nucleotides are TGTGCCAGCAGCTTTGGTCTAGCGGGCTCTAGCACAGATACGCAGTATTTT. Protein sequence: CASSFGLAGSSTDTQYF.

This clone was counted only a few times. The V call is TRBV7-2, the J call TRBJ2-1; TRBD2 agrees at 8 bases. CDR3 length equals 16 residues. Looked up from germline, CDR1 is SGHTA and CDR2 is FQGNSA. V lost 2 bases, J lost 5 bases, and 8 bases stayed unmatched. CDR3 nucleotides: TGTGCCAGCAGCTTACGGGCGGGGGGTCTCCACAATGAGCAGTTCTTC. Translating it yields CASSLRAGGLHNEQFF.

The DNA of the CDR3 is TGTGCCAGCCGGCCCGACCCTAGCAATGAGCAGTTCTTC. Its translation is CASRPDPSNEQFF. The chain joins TRBV6-6 to TRBJ2-1; D remains ambiguous. The germline V gene encodes CDR1 MNHNY and CDR2 SVGAGI (reference sequence). V was trimmed by 8 bases and J by 6 bases, leaving 14 bases between them. This CDR3 has 13 residues.

V and J are TRBV7-8 and TRBJ2-1; 9 nucleotides agree with TRBD2. This CDR3 has 16 amino acids. Per the germline V gene, CDR1 is SGHVS and CDR2 is FQNEAQ. With V trimmed by 1 base and J by 4 bases, 5 bases remained unmatched. The CDR3 nucleotides are TGTGCCAGCAGCTTAGAGATAGCGGGGGAGTACAATGAGCAGTTCTTC. This encodes CASSLEIAGEYNEQFF.

The gene calls are TRBV18 and TRBJ1-6, with a tentative D call TRBD1 (5 bases). The CDR3 is 16 residues long. V gave up 3 bases and J gave up 2 bases, with 11 bases separating them. Germline V gene data show CDR1 as KGHSH and CDR2 as LQKENI. CDR3: CASSPRQSAYNSPLHF. CDR3 coding DNA: TGTGCCAGCTCACCTCGACAGTCGGCCTATAATTCACCCCTCCACTTT.

This chain links TRBV7-8 with TRBJ1-2, with TRBD1 matching 9 bases. The V segment lost 3 bases and the J segment 4 bases; nucleotides outside the gene matches: 3. The CDR3 runs 14 residues. Germline loops: CDR1 SGHVS, CDR2 FQNEAQ. The chain's CDR3 is CASSLDRGFYGYTF. In DNA, the CDR3 is TGTGCCAGCAGCTTGGACAGGGGATTCTATGGCTACACCTTC.

V gene TRBV7-2 combines with J gene TRBJ2-7; 8 nucleotides agree with TRBD1. The junction had 9 bases not matched to a gene; V was cut back by 1 base and J by 1 base. Germline V gives CDR1 SGHTA, CDR2 FQGNSA. CDR3 length equals 17 residues. The CDR3 sequence: CASSLGRPGGISYEQYF. The CDR3 bases are TGTGCCAGCAGCTTAGGAAGACCAGGGGGCATATCCTACGAGCAGTACTTC.